The rows below give T cell receptor beta chains drawn from one sample of a study of T cells after yellow fever vaccination. TCRdb fed the 5' RACE reads into MiXCR, producing one record per CDR3 protein. The sample contains about 210,000 distinct CDR3 sequences, around 3.1% of which appear only once. Specimen: CD4+ T cells sorted from PBMCs, collected 10 days after the yellow fever booster vaccination. These receptors originate from a man between 18 and 29 years old who received the YFV17D yellow fever vaccine. Both conserved end residues are part of each CDR3. The order of the fields is clone size, D gene, J gene, V gene, CDR3 protein, CDR3 DNA. A D gene is named only where the DNA matches it firmly. Only some rows state a clone size, as once, few, many or a class for expanded clones.

many | TRBD1 | TRBJ2-2 | TRBV7-7 | CASSRTGDTGELFF | TGTGCCAGCAGCCGGACAGGGGATACCGGGGAGCTGTTTTTT
. | TRBD1 | TRBJ1-1 | TRBV5-1 | CASRPGHRGNTEAFF | TGCGCCAGCAGGCCAGGACACAGGGGGAACACTGAAGCTTTCTTT
. | . | TRBJ1-1 | TRBV5-1 | CASSLISGAEAFF | TGCGCCAGCAGCTTGATTTCAGGCGCTGAAGCTTTCTTT
. | . | TRBJ1-2 | TRBV4-1 | CASSPQGTADYGYTF | TGCGCCAGCAGCCCTCAAGGGACCGCGGACTATGGCTACACCTTC
. | . | TRBJ2-7 | TRBV5-6 | CASRKGPGSQQYF | TGTGCCAGCAGAAAGGGACCGGGGAGTCAGCAGTACTTC
many | . | TRBJ2-1 | TRBV4-3 | CASSQDGSEQFF | TGCGCCAGCAGCCAAGATGGGAGTGAGCAGTTCTTC
many | . | TRBJ1-3 | TRBV6-5 | CASSYSHRVSSGNTIYF | TGTGCCAGCAGTTACTCACACCGGGTTTCCTCTGGAAACACCATATATTTT
many | . | TRBJ2-2 | TRBV5-1 | CASSQGPPPNTGELFF | TGCGCCAGCAGCCAGGGACCGCCTCCGAACACCGGGGAGCTGTTTTTT
many | . | TRBJ2-1 | TRBV5-1 | CASSAGYNEQFF | TGCGCCAGCAGCGCCGGATACAATGAGCAGTTCTTC
many | . | TRBJ2-7 | TRBV7-2 | CASSSRQDYEQYF | TGTGCCAGCAGCTCCCGACAGGACTACGAGCAGTACTTC
many | TRBD1 | TRBJ1-6 | TRBV7-9 | CASRRPTGADYNSPLHF | TGTGCCAGCCGCCGCCCCACAGGGGCCGACTATAATTCACCCCTCCACTTT
few | . | TRBJ1-1 | TRBV11-2 | CASRFRPPNTEAFF | TGTGCCAGCAGGTTCAGGCCTCCGAACACTGAAGCTTTCTTT
few | . | TRBJ2-6 | TRBV3-1 | CASSQGNVLTF | TGTGCCAGCAGCCAAGGGAACGTCCTGACTTTC
many | TRBD2 | TRBJ2-7 | TRBV20-1 | CSASGTSDTYEQYF | TGCAGTGCTAGTGGGACTAGCGATACCTACGAGCAGTACTTC
many | . | TRBJ1-3 | TRBV6-5 | CASSNSLSGNTIYF | TGTGCCAGCAGTAACAGTCTTTCTGGAAACACCATATATTTT
many | TRBD1 | TRBJ1-5 | TRBV6-5 | CASSYDRDGNQPQHF | TGTGCCAGCAGTTACGACAGGGACGGCAATCAGCCCCAGCATTTT
. | TRBD2 | TRBJ2-3 | TRBV5-4 | CASSSRKSGDFTDTQYF | TGTGCCAGCAGCTCCAGGAAGAGCGGGGATTTCACAGATACGCAGTATTTT
many | TRBD1 | TRBJ1-4 | TRBV20-1 | CSAPDRGLEKLFF | TGCAGTGCTCCCGACAGGGGGCTAGAAAAACTGTTTTTT
many | . | TRBJ1-2 | TRBV12-3/TRBV12-4 | CASSFNRVVGYTF | TGTGCCAGCAGTTTCAACAGGGTGGTTGGCTACACCTTC
many | . | TRBJ1-6 | TRBV20-1 | CSARTRNNSPLHF | TGCAGTGCCCGAACAAGAAATAATTCACCCCTCCACTTT
few | . | TRBJ1-1 | TRBV5-1 | CASRKGLNTEAFF | TGCGCCAGCAGAAAGGGGTTGAACACTGAAGCTTTCTTT
many | . | TRBJ1-1 | TRBV11-2 | CASSLDQNTEAFF | TGTGCCAGCAGCTTAGACCAAAACACTGAAGCTTTCTTT
many | . | TRBJ2-2 | TRBV7-2 | CASSSRGSSVELFF | TGTGCCAGCAGCTCCCGGGGTTCCAGCGTGGAGCTGTTTTTT
many | TRBD2 | TRBJ2-1 | TRBV5-6 | CASRPLAGGFYNEQFF | TGTGCCAGCAGGCCGCTAGCGGGGGGGTTCTACAATGAGCAGTTCTTC
. | TRBD1 | TRBJ1-6 | TRBV9 | CASSRAEGQSRSPLHF | TGTGCCAGCAGCCGTGCCGAGGGACAGTCGAGATCACCCCTCCACTTT
many | . | TRBJ2-3 | TRBV7-2 | CASRRDPTGDTQYF | TGTGCCAGCAGAAGGGACCCCACAGGCGATACGCAGTATTTT
many | . | TRBJ2-5 | TRBV29-1 | CSVEENRAAPETQYF | TGCAGCGTTGAGGAGAACCGCGCGGCCCCAGAGACCCAGTACTTC
many | . | TRBJ1-2 | TRBV18 | CASSLDRTYGYTF | TGTGCCAGCTCCCTAGACAGGACTTATGGCTACACCTTC
many | . | TRBJ2-1 | TRBV7-2 | CASSPQAGSYNEQFF | TGTGCCAGCAGCCCCCAGGCGGGATCCTACAATGAGCAGTTCTTC
. | TRBD1 | TRBJ1-1 | TRBV18 | CASSLRTGGENTEAFF | TGTGCCAGCTCACTAAGGACAGGTGGGGAGAACACTGAAGCTTTCTTT
many | . | TRBJ2-5 | TRBV20-1 | CSAKRSIVGETQYF | TGCAGTGCTAAAAGATCGATAGTCGGCGAGACCCAGTACTTC
few | . | TRBJ1-4 | TRBV11-2 | CASSRYTGPSGEKLFF | TGTGCCAGCAGCCGTTATACAGGCCCTTCGGGTGAAAAACTGTTTTTT
few | . | TRBJ2-2 | TRBV20-1 | CSARDARSFANTGELFF | TGCAGTGCTAGAGATGCCAGGAGCTTCGCGAACACCGGGGAGCTGTTTTTT
many | . | TRBJ1-3 | TRBV7-2 | CASSLTEGNTIYF | TGTGCCAGCAGCTTGACCGAGGGAAACACCATATATTTT
few | TRBD2 | TRBJ2-5 | TRBV5-4 | CASSFDRGGLGETQYF | TGTGCCAGCAGCTTTGATCGGGGGGGCCTGGGAGAGACCCAGTACTTC
. | . | TRBJ1-6 | TRBV19 | CASSTTTTHNSPLHF | TGTGCCAGTAGTACGACAACAACCCATAATTCACCCCTCCACTTT
. | TRBD2 | TRBJ2-3 | TRBV25-1 | CASTKRGVETDTQYF | TGTGCCAGCACGAAGCGGGGGGTCGAAACAGATACGCAGTATTTT
many | . | TRBJ2-5 | TRBV7-8 | CASSPDGRQETQYF | TGTGCCAGCAGCCCCGACGGAAGACAAGAGACCCAGTACTTC
many | . | TRBJ2-5 | TRBV6-6 | CASGFRRGETQYF | TGTGCCAGTGGGTTCCGGAGGGGAGAGACCCAGTACTTC
few | . | TRBJ2-7 | TRBV6-2/TRBV6-3 | CASTSTQGLYEQYF | TGTGCCAGCACCTCGACGCAGGGGCTCTACGAGCAGTACTTC
few | . | TRBJ2-5 | TRBV18 | CASSPSSPVGEETQYF | TGTGCCAGCTCACCATCAAGTCCCGTAGGGGAAGAGACCCAGTACTTC
. | TRBD1 | TRBJ2-2 | TRBV20-1 | CSARDGGRGPTGELFF | TGCAGTGCTAGAGATGGGGGCAGGGGGCCGACCGGGGAGCTGTTTTTT
many | TRBD1 | TRBJ2-1 | TRBV4-3 | CASSITGVPNEQFF | TGCGCCAGCAGCATAACAGGGGTTCCAAATGAGCAGTTCTTC
many | . | TRBJ1-1 | TRBV5-1 | CASHARENTEAFF | TGCGCCAGCCACGCGAGAGAGAACACTGAAGCTTTCTTT
many | TRBD1 | TRBJ1-2 | TRBV12-3/TRBV12-4 | CASSFLLYRGKNYGYTF | TGTGCCAGCAGTTTCCTTCTCTACAGGGGGAAGAACTATGGCTACACCTTC
many | . | TRBJ2-3 | TRBV3-1 | CASSQDFRTTDTQYF | TGTGCCAGCAGCCAAGACTTCCGAACCACAGATACGCAGTATTTT
many | . | TRBJ1-1 | TRBV7-2 | CASSPTRTPLEAFF | TGTGCCAGCAGCCCTACTCGGACTCCTTTGGAAGCTTTCTTT
many | . | TRBJ2-5 | TRBV9 | CASSVGIGGGKTQYF | TGTGCCAGCAGCGTAGGAATAGGGGGCGGGAAGACCCAGTACTTC
many | . | TRBJ1-3 | TRBV7-2 | CASGERGNTIYF | TGTGCCAGCGGCGAGAGAGGAAACACCATATATTTT
. | . | TRBJ2-6 | TRBV3-2 | CASSREHSGQGAGANVLTF | TGTGCCAGCAGCCGTGAACATTCGGGACAGGGGGCTGGGGCCAACGTCCTGACTTTC
. | . | TRBJ1-1 | TRBV2 | CAGANREGTEAFF | TGTGCCGGAGCAAACAGGGAGGGCACTGAAGCTTTCTTT
. | . | TRBJ2-3 | TRBV19 | CAVGKAGTDTQYF | TGTGCCGTAGGCAAGGCGGGCACAGATACGCAGTATTTT
many | . | TRBJ2-3 | TRBV7-2 | CASSLPGQDTQYF | TGTGCCAGCAGCCTCCCCGGGCAAGATACGCAGTATTTT
many | . | TRBJ1-1 | TRBV18 | CASSSQAENTEAFF | TGTGCCAGCTCATCTCAGGCGGAGAACACTGAAGCTTTCTTT